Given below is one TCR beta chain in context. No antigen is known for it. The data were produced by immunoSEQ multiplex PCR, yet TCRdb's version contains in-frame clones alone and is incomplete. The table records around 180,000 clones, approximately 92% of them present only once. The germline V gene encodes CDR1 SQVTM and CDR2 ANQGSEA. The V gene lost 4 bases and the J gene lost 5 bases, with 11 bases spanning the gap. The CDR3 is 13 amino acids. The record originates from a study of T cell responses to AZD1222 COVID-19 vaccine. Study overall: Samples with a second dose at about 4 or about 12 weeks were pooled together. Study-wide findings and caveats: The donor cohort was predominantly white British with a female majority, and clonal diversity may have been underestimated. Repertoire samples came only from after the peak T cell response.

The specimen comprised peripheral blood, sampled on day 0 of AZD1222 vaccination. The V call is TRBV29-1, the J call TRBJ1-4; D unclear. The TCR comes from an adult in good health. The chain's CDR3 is CSVGSRGNEKLFF. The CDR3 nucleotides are TGCAGCGTTGGGTCCCGGGGAAATGAAAAACTGTTTTTT.